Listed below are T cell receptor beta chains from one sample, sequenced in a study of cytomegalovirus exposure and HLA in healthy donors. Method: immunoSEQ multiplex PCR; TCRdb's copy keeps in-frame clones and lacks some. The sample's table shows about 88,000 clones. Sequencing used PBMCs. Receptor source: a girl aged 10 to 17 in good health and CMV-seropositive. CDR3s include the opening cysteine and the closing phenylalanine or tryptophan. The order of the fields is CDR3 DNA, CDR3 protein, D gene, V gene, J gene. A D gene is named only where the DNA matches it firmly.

TGTGCCACCACCCCGGGACAGGGCCTCACTTTCTTT	CATTPGQGLTFF	TRBD1	TRBV10-3	TRBJ1-1
TGTGCCAGCAGCCTCGACGGCGGGTCAAATGGCTACACCTTC	CASSLDGGSNGYTF	NA	TRBV7-6	TRBJ1-2
TGTGCCAGCAGTACTAGGAGTAGCACAGATACGCAGTATTTT	CASSTRSSTDTQYF	NA	TRBV6-5	TRBJ2-3
TGTGCCAGCAGCTTAGAGGGCGGGCCCGCCACTGAAGCTTTCTTT	CASSLEGGPATEAFF	NA	TRBV7-9	TRBJ1-1
TGTGCCAGCAGCTTATCGACTGATGGCTACACCTTC	CASSLSTDGYTF	NA	TRBV13	TRBJ1-2
TGTGCCAGCAGGTACGGACAGGGAAACTATGGCTACACCTTC	CASRYGQGNYGYTF	TRBD1	TRBV5-6	TRBJ1-2
TGCGCCAGCAGTTCCGGGGTCAACACCATATATTTT	CASSSGVNTIYF	NA	TRBV5-1	TRBJ1-3
TGTGCCAGCTCGAAGGCGGGGCTGAACACTGAAGATTTCTTT	CASSKAGLNTEDFF	NA	TRBV18	TRBJ1-1
TGTGCCAGCAGTGAACTCCTCTTCGGCTACACCTTC	CASSELLFGYTF	NA	TRBV6-1	TRBJ1-2
TGTGCCAGCAGCGTAGATTTACGGTCCCTTGAAGCTTTCTTT	CASSVDLRSLEAFF	NA	TRBV9	TRBJ1-1
TGTGCCAGCAGCCCCGGGACAGCAAACACAGATACGCAGTATTTT	CASSPGTANTDTQYF	TRBD1	TRBV7-9	TRBJ2-3
TGCGCCGTTCGTAGGGGAGGGGGATCCTACAATGAGCAGTTCTTC	CAVRRGGGSYNEQFF	NA	TRBV10-2	TRBJ2-1
TGTGCCAGTAGAGGGCCACGCGGGGGAGGTGAGCAGTTCTTC	CASRGPRGGGEQFF	TRBD2	TRBV25-1	TRBJ2-1
TGTGCCTGGAGCGAAGGAGGATATGAAAAACTGTTTTTT	CAWSEGGYEKLFF	NA	TRBV30	TRBJ1-4
TGTGCCATCAGTGAGGATGACAGAGAAGCTTTCTTT	CAISEDDREAFF	NA	TRBV10-3	TRBJ1-1
TGCGCCAGCAGCCAACAGGGGTTCCCCTACAATGAGCAGTTCTTC	CASSQQGFPYNEQFF	NA	TRBV4-3	TRBJ2-1
TGTGCCATCAGTGGTGGGCAGGGGATGAACATTCAGTACTTC	CAISGGQGMNIQYF	NA	TRBV10-3	TRBJ2-4
TGCGCCAGCAGCCAAGCTAGCGGGGGTAGCACAGATACGCAGTATTTT	CASSQASGGSTDTQYF	TRBD2	TRBV4-1	TRBJ2-3
TGTGCCAGCAGCCTTGGGCCGGGGGGGCAAGGCTACACCTTC	CASSLGPGGQGYTF	NA	TRBV28	TRBJ1-2
TGTGCCAGCAGTCTGGATGACAGGGATAATTCACCCCTCCACTTT	CASSLDDRDNSPLHF	TRBD1	TRBV6-6	TRBJ1-6
TGTGCCAGCAGCGTAGGGGGGCAGGGGCATCAGCCCCAGCATTTT	CASSVGGQGHQPQHF	NA	TRBV9	TRBJ1-5
TGTGCCAGCAGCCAAGGGTCCTTTAGGACAGGGGGCGAGCACCAGCATTTT	CASSQGSFRTGGEHQHF	TRBD1	TRBV14	TRBJ1-5
TGTGCCAGCAGCTGGGCAGGGGGTGTTGAAGATACGCAGTATTTT	CASSWAGGVEDTQYF	TRBD1	TRBV7-9	TRBJ2-3
TGTGCCAGCAGTTACACAGGGACGGGCACCGGGGAGCTGTTTTTT	CASSYTGTGTGELFF	NA	TRBV6-6	TRBJ2-2
TGTGCCAGCAGCTTACTACAGGGGGCTTACGAGCAGTACTTC	CASSLLQGAYEQYF	TRBD1	TRBV13	TRBJ2-7
TGTGCCAGCTCACCTAGCCACGGCGAGCAGTACTTC	CASSPSHGEQYF	NA	TRBV18	TRBJ2-7
TGCGCCAGCAGCCAAACCAGGAGGACCGACAATGAGCAGTTCTTC	CASSQTRRTDNEQFF	NA	TRBV4-3	TRBJ2-1
TGTGCCAGCAGTTTGGGGGGCTCTGGAAACACCATATATTTT	CASSLGGSGNTIYF	NA	TRBV27	TRBJ1-3
TGCAGCGTGGAACGACAGGGCGCCGGGGAGCTGTTTTTT	CSVERQGAGELFF	TRBD1	TRBV29-1	TRBJ2-2
TGTGCCAGCAGCTTCATCACGGCCGCGGTCCGAGGCTACACCTTC	CASSFITAAVRGYTF	NA	TRBV5-6	TRBJ1-2
TGTGCCAGCAGCTTAGTGGACTTATACGAGCAGTACTTC	CASSLVDLYEQYF	NA	TRBV11-2	TRBJ2-7
TGTGCCAGCTCACCTACAGGGAATAATGAAAAACTGTTTTTT	CASSPTGNNEKLFF	NA	TRBV18	TRBJ1-4